This is a list of T cell receptor beta chains from one sample in a study of CD8+ T cells in alopecia areata. Profiled with immunoSEQ multiplex PCR; TCRdb holds only in-frame clones, not every one. This table holds 180,000 or so clones, around 64% found once. The sequencing used CD8+ T cells sorted from blood, collected at week 0. The receptors originated from a human donor with alopecia areata. Both conserved end residues are part of each CDR3. Each record gives: D gene, J gene, clone size, V gene, CDR3 protein, CDR3 DNA. A D gene is named only where the DNA matches it firmly. Part of the rows lack a size; the others show once, few, many or a class for expanded clones.

d_call: NA
j_call: TRBJ2-7
clone_size: NA
v_call: TRBV29-1
cdr3_aa: CSVEVWKGEGNEQYF
cdr3_nt: TGCAGCGTTGAAGTGTGGAAGGGTGAGGGCAACGAGCAGTACTTC

d_call: TRBD1
j_call: TRBJ2-7
clone_size: NA
v_call: TRBV5-6
cdr3_aa: CASSFGTGSHEQYF
cdr3_nt: TGTGCCAGCAGCTTCGGGACAGGGAGCCACGAGCAGTACTTC

d_call: NA
j_call: TRBJ2-1
clone_size: few
v_call: TRBV7-8
cdr3_aa: CASSSPAGWNEQFF
cdr3_nt: TGTGCCAGCAGCTCCCCGGCGGGTTGGAATGAGCAGTTCTTC

d_call: NA
j_call: TRBJ1-6
clone_size: few
v_call: TRBV19
cdr3_aa: CASNGGGRSPLHF
cdr3_nt: TGTGCCAGTAACGGGGGGGGTCGTTCACCCCTCCACTTT

d_call: TRBD1
j_call: TRBJ1-2
clone_size: once
v_call: TRBV2
cdr3_aa: CAIYRGPAYGYTF
cdr3_nt: TGTGCCATATACAGGGGGCCCGCCTATGGCTACACCTTC

d_call: TRBD1
j_call: TRBJ1-5
clone_size: few
v_call: TRBV27
cdr3_aa: CASSLSTGGNQPQHF
cdr3_nt: TGTGCCAGCAGTTTATCAACAGGGGGTAATCAGCCCCAGCATTTT

d_call: NA
j_call: TRBJ1-1
clone_size: NA
v_call: TRBV13
cdr3_aa: CASSLGDRTEAFF
cdr3_nt: TGTGCCAGCAGCTTAGGGGACCGGACTGAAGCTTTCTTT

d_call: TRBD1
j_call: TRBJ2-1
clone_size: few
v_call: TRBV2
cdr3_aa: CASSLPGQGYNEQFF
cdr3_nt: TGTGCCAGCAGTCTACCGGGACAGGGCTACAATGAGCAGTTCTTC

d_call: NA
j_call: TRBJ2-3
clone_size: NA
v_call: TRBV29-1
cdr3_aa: CSVESSRDMYTQYF
cdr3_nt: TGCAGCGTTGAATCTAGCAGGGATATGTATACGCAGTATTTT

d_call: NA
j_call: TRBJ2-2
clone_size: NA
v_call: TRBV10-2
cdr3_aa: CASTITGELFF
cdr3_nt: TGCGCCAGCACGATCACCGGGGAGCTGTTTTTT

d_call: TRBD2
j_call: TRBJ2-3
clone_size: NA
v_call: TRBV2
cdr3_aa: CASWTSGEIDTQYF
cdr3_nt: TGTGCCAGTTGGACTAGCGGGGAAATAGATACGCAGTATTTT

d_call: TRBD1
j_call: TRBJ2-7
clone_size: NA
v_call: TRBV11-2
cdr3_aa: CASSPRDSLTYEQYF
cdr3_nt: TGTGCCAGCAGCCCCAGGGACAGTCTCACCTACGAGCAGTACTTC

d_call: TRBD1
j_call: TRBJ2-5
clone_size: few
v_call: TRBV2
cdr3_aa: CASTIRDRDDQETQYF
cdr3_nt: TGTGCCAGCACTATCCGGGACAGGGACGACCAAGAGACCCAGTACTTC

d_call: TRBD1
j_call: TRBJ1-2
clone_size: few
v_call: TRBV27
cdr3_aa: CASSSTGTARGYTF
cdr3_nt: TGTGCCAGCAGCTCGACAGGGACAGCTCGTGGCTACACCTTC

d_call: NA
j_call: TRBJ1-1
clone_size: few
v_call: TRBV4-1
cdr3_aa: CASSQGGETEAFF
cdr3_nt: TGCGCCAGCAGCCAAGGGGGAGAGACTGAAGCTTTCTTT

d_call: NA
j_call: TRBJ2-7
clone_size: NA
v_call: TRBV7-9
cdr3_aa: CASSLVYEQYF
cdr3_nt: TGTGCCAGCAGCTTAGTCTACGAGCAGTACTTC

d_call: NA
j_call: TRBJ2-7
clone_size: NA
v_call: TRBV2
cdr3_aa: CASSNYEQYF
cdr3_nt: TGTGCCAGCTCCAACTACGAGCAGTACTTC

d_call: NA
j_call: TRBJ1-1
clone_size: few
v_call: TRBV29-1
cdr3_aa: CSVLGGNTEAFF
cdr3_nt: TGCAGCGTGTTAGGGGGGAACACTGAAGCTTTCTTT

d_call: TRBD1
j_call: TRBJ2-2
clone_size: NA
v_call: TRBV13
cdr3_aa: CASSLDRVGGELFF
cdr3_nt: TGTGCCAGCAGCTTGGACAGGGTCGGCGGGGAGCTGTTTTTT

d_call: TRBD1
j_call: TRBJ1-1
clone_size: NA
v_call: TRBV5-1
cdr3_aa: CASSSGTGVTEAFF
cdr3_nt: TGCGCCAGCAGCTCCGGGACAGGGGTCACTGAAGCTTTCTTT

d_call: NA
j_call: TRBJ2-3
clone_size: NA
v_call: TRBV23-1
cdr3_aa: CASSLKGSRGTDTQYF
cdr3_nt: TGCGCCAGCAGCCTGAAGGGTTCGCGAGGCACAGATACGCAGTATTTT

d_call: NA
j_call: TRBJ1-1
clone_size: few
v_call: TRBV27
cdr3_aa: CASSPGWQGLEAFF
cdr3_nt: TGTGCCAGCAGTCCCGGGTGGCAGGGTCTTGAAGCTTTCTTT

d_call: NA
j_call: TRBJ1-3
clone_size: NA
v_call: TRBV4-2
cdr3_aa: CASSQDAGHRAAPASGNTIYF
cdr3_nt: TGTGCCAGCAGCCAAGATGCGGGACACCGCGCCGCCCCAGCCTCTGGAAACACCATATATTTT

d_call: NA
j_call: TRBJ2-7
clone_size: NA
v_call: TRBV5-1
cdr3_aa: CASSQQGGSGSYEQYF
cdr3_nt: TGCGCCAGCAGCCAACAGGGAGGTTCGGGGTCCTACGAGCAGTACTTC

d_call: TRBD2
j_call: TRBJ2-1
clone_size: few
v_call: TRBV29-1
cdr3_aa: CTISGLAGPSYNEQFF
cdr3_nt: TGCACCATTTCCGGGCTAGCGGGGCCGTCCTACAATGAGCAGTTCTTC

d_call: NA
j_call: TRBJ2-3
clone_size: NA
v_call: TRBV29-1
cdr3_aa: CSVEDLLGDTQYF
cdr3_nt: TGCAGCGTTGAAGACCTCTTAGGAGATACGCAGTATTTT

d_call: NA
j_call: TRBJ1-1
clone_size: NA
v_call: TRBV6-5
cdr3_aa: CASSWAGNTEAFF
cdr3_nt: TGTGCCAGCAGTTGGGCGGGGAACACTGAAGCTTTCTTT

d_call: NA
j_call: TRBJ1-1
clone_size: NA
v_call: TRBV19
cdr3_aa: CASRVTLLGDTEAFF
cdr3_nt: TGTGCCAGTAGGGTCACGTTGTTGGGTGACACTGAAGCTTTCTTT

d_call: NA
j_call: TRBJ2-7
clone_size: NA
v_call: TRBV4-2
cdr3_aa: CASSQEGPTSYEQYF
cdr3_nt: TGTGCCAGCAGCCAAGAAGGGCCAACCTCCTACGAGCAGTACTTC

d_call: TRBD2
j_call: TRBJ2-1
clone_size: NA
v_call: TRBV5-6
cdr3_aa: CASSSSGGNEQFF
cdr3_nt: TGTGCCAGCAGTTCCAGCGGGGGAAATGAGCAGTTCTTC

d_call: NA
j_call: TRBJ2-3
clone_size: NA
v_call: TRBV6-4
cdr3_aa: CASSDSRVPDTQYF
cdr3_nt: TGTGCCAGCAGTGATTCCAGGGTCCCAGATACGCAGTATTTT

d_call: TRBD1
j_call: TRBJ1-2
clone_size: NA
v_call: TRBV7-9
cdr3_aa: CASSWDSDYGYTF
cdr3_nt: TGTGCCAGCAGCTGGGACAGCGACTATGGCTACACCTTC

d_call: NA
j_call: TRBJ2-3
clone_size: NA
v_call: TRBV5-6
cdr3_aa: CASSLEGSTLVVDF
cdr3_nt: TGTGCCAGCAGCTTGGAGGGCAGTACCCTCGTGGTCGATTTT

d_call: NA
j_call: TRBJ1-5
clone_size: NA
v_call: TRBV12-5
cdr3_aa: CASGPGVQPQHF
cdr3_nt: TGTGCTAGTGGTCCAGGGGTTCAGCCCCAGCATTTT

d_call: NA
j_call: TRBJ1-1
clone_size: NA
v_call: TRBV30
cdr3_aa: CAWSVLGFTEAFF
cdr3_nt: TGTGCCTGGAGTGTACTGGGGTTCACTGAAGCTTTCTTT

d_call: TRBD2
j_call: TRBJ2-1
clone_size: NA
v_call: TRBV9
cdr3_aa: CASSATSGAYNEQFF
cdr3_nt: TGTGCCAGCAGCGCGACTAGCGGGGCCTACAATGAGCAGTTCTTC

d_call: NA
j_call: TRBJ2-7
clone_size: NA
v_call: TRBV6-5
cdr3_aa: CASSYSNILIDYEQYF
cdr3_nt: TGTGCCAGCAGTTACTCAAACATTCTCATCGACTACGAGCAGTACTTC

d_call: NA
j_call: TRBJ2-3
clone_size: NA
v_call: TRBV7-9
cdr3_aa: CASSPSTDTQYF
cdr3_nt: TGTGCCAGCAGCCCGAGCACAGATACGCAGTATTTT

d_call: TRBD2
j_call: TRBJ2-7
clone_size: NA
v_call: TRBV2
cdr3_aa: CASSGPQRAGGSSYEQYF
cdr3_nt: TGTGCCAGCAGTGGCCCTCAACGTGCGGGGGGCAGCTCCTACGAGCAGTACTTC

d_call: NA
j_call: TRBJ2-6
clone_size: NA
v_call: TRBV29-1
cdr3_aa: CSVEGESGANVLTF
cdr3_nt: TGCAGCGTTGAAGGAGAATCTGGGGCCAACGTCCTGACTTTC

d_call: NA
j_call: TRBJ2-1
clone_size: NA
v_call: TRBV30
cdr3_aa: CAWSETVNEQFF
cdr3_nt: TGTGCCTGGAGTGAAACAGTCAATGAGCAGTTCTTC

d_call: NA
j_call: TRBJ1-3
clone_size: NA
v_call: TRBV4-1
cdr3_aa: CASSQVGASAGNTIYF
cdr3_nt: TGCGCCAGCAGCCAAGTGGGGGCAAGTGCCGGAAACACCATATATTTT

d_call: TRBD2
j_call: TRBJ2-3
clone_size: few
v_call: TRBV7-2
cdr3_aa: CASSLGTSAWDTQYF
cdr3_nt: TGTGCCAGCAGCTTAGGGACTAGCGCATGGGATACGCAGTATTTT

d_call: TRBD1
j_call: TRBJ1-1
clone_size: NA
v_call: TRBV13
cdr3_aa: CASSSPTGEAEAFF
cdr3_nt: TGTGCCAGCAGCTCACCTACAGGGGAAGCTGAAGCTTTCTTT

d_call: NA
j_call: TRBJ1-5
clone_size: once
v_call: TRBV11-2
cdr3_aa: CASSLGGFRNQPQHF
cdr3_nt: TGTGCCAGCAGCTTAGGGGGGTTTCGCAATCAGCCCCAGCATTTT

d_call: NA
j_call: TRBJ2-5
clone_size: NA
v_call: TRBV6-6
cdr3_aa: CASKPALQETQYF
cdr3_nt: TGTGCCAGCAAGCCAGCTCTTCAAGAGACCCAGTACTTC